This T cell receptor (beta chain) was observed in a study of blood T cell repertoires in COVID-19. As for the study in general: Some COVID-19 samples were acute and others convalescent; all came from the United States, Italy and Spain. Sample material is recorded as cDNA or gDNA derived from T cells, B-cell-depleted T cells, or PBMCs.

The CDR3 has 15 residues. CDR1 and CDR2 (germline): SNHLY, FYNNEI. The V end was cut by 7 bases, the J end by 3 bases, with 18 bases between. Per the study methods: The authors estimated nucleated cell counts from reference gene primer amplification. Sequenced by immunoSEQ multiplex PCR; TCRdb stores in-frame clones only, minus some. V, J and clone size were drawn from that table, and D and trimming were deduced from the DNA. This table has 150,000 to 200,000 clones, about 89% appearing once. The chain combines TRBV2 with TRBJ1-2, with D possibly matching TRBD1 (6 bases). Sequencing input: peripheral blood. The sequence came from a man aged 65 to 79 with acute or convalescent COVID-19. CDR3 in amino acids: CASTIQGSRDYGYTF. The CDR3, as DNA: TGTGCCAGCACAATCCAGGGGAGTAGAGACTATGGCTACACCTTC.